A selection of T cell receptor beta chains follows, all from one sample in a study of T-cell memory formation after mild COVID-19. TCRdb ran MiXCR on the 5' RACE reads and lists one entry per CDR3 protein. The data hold fewer than 300,000 distinct CDR3 sequences, with around 17% observed a single time. Sequencing was performed on PBMCs or a T cell subset sorted from them (not recorded which). The origin of the receptors is a man younger than 35 who had mild COVID-19 (a few samples of this study predate the infection). Cell type and time point are not known. Each CDR3 is given with its conserved first and last residue. The order of the fields is D gene, clone size, J gene, V gene, CDR3 DNA, CDR3 protein. The D gene is left open where the match is weak. Clone size is shown for a subset of rows, as once, few, many or a class of expanded clone.

D gene: TRBD1
clone size: few
J gene: TRBJ2-1
V gene: TRBV10-3
CDR3 DNA: TGTGCCATCAGTGATGGGGACAGGGTAGGCAATGAGCAGTTCTTC
CDR3 protein: CAISDGDRVGNEQFF

D gene: TRBD1
clone size: NA
J gene: TRBJ1-2
V gene: TRBV5-1
CDR3 DNA: TGCGCCAGCAGCTCCTCGGGACAGCGGCATTATGGCTACACCTTC
CDR3 protein: CASSSSGQRHYGYTF

D gene: NA
clone size: NA
J gene: TRBJ1-5
V gene: TRBV12-3/TRBV12-4
CDR3 DNA: TGTGCCAGCGGGGAGGCCTATCAGCCCCAGCATTTT
CDR3 protein: CASGEAYQPQHF

D gene: NA
clone size: many
J gene: TRBJ1-2
V gene: TRBV7-9
CDR3 DNA: TGTGCCAGCAGCCCCCGGGGCGCGGTCGGCTACACCTTC
CDR3 protein: CASSPRGAVGYTF

D gene: NA
clone size: few
J gene: TRBJ2-7
V gene: TRBV6-2/TRBV6-3
CDR3 DNA: TGTGCCAGCAGCCGCCGGGGGGACAAGGACTACGAGCAGTACTTC
CDR3 protein: CASSRRGDKDYEQYF

D gene: NA
clone size: NA
J gene: TRBJ2-2
V gene: TRBV5-1
CDR3 DNA: TGCGCCAGCAGCTTGGGGGGCGCATCCGGGGAGCTGTTTTTT
CDR3 protein: CASSLGGASGELFF

D gene: NA
clone size: NA
J gene: TRBJ1-5
V gene: TRBV28
CDR3 DNA: TGTGCCAGTTTTCAGGGGTACCAGCCCCAGCATTTT
CDR3 protein: CASFQGYQPQHF

D gene: TRBD1
clone size: few
J gene: TRBJ1-2
V gene: TRBV4-1
CDR3 DNA: TGCGCCAGCAGCCAACTGACAGGGGGTAGCTATGGCTACACCTTC
CDR3 protein: CASSQLTGGSYGYTF

D gene: NA
clone size: NA
J gene: TRBJ1-4
V gene: TRBV6-5
CDR3 DNA: TGTGCCAGCAGTTACTCTGGGGAAAAACTGTTTTTT
CDR3 protein: CASSYSGEKLFF

D gene: TRBD1
clone size: NA
J gene: TRBJ1-6
V gene: TRBV20-1
CDR3 DNA: TGCAGTGCTTACCGGGACAGGGACAATTCACCCCTCCACTTT
CDR3 protein: CSAYRDRDNSPLHF

D gene: NA
clone size: few
J gene: TRBJ2-7
V gene: TRBV5-4
CDR3 DNA: TGTGCCAGCAGCTTAGAAAGGGGGTTCAACGAGCAGTACTTC
CDR3 protein: CASSLERGFNEQYF

D gene: NA
clone size: few
J gene: TRBJ1-4
V gene: TRBV7-2
CDR3 DNA: TGTGCCAGCAGTCAAAAAGTTGGGGGGCCCGGGGAAAAACTGTTTTTT
CDR3 protein: CASSQKVGGPGEKLFF

D gene: TRBD1
clone size: few
J gene: TRBJ2-2
V gene: TRBV7-9
CDR3 DNA: TGTGCCAGCAGCACGCTGACAGGGTTAACGAACACCGGGGAGCTGTTTTTT
CDR3 protein: CASSTLTGLTNTGELFF

D gene: TRBD1
clone size: once
J gene: TRBJ2-1
V gene: TRBV5-1
CDR3 DNA: TGCGCCAGCAGCCCAGGGACAGGGGACTCCTACAATGAGCAGTTCTTC
CDR3 protein: CASSPGTGDSYNEQFF

D gene: NA
clone size: NA
J gene: TRBJ2-7
V gene: TRBV4-3
CDR3 DNA: TGCGCCAGCAGCCTGAGTTTTGGCGGAGACTCCTACGAGCAGTACTTC
CDR3 protein: CASSLSFGGDSYEQYF

D gene: NA
clone size: many
J gene: TRBJ2-3
V gene: TRBV6-5
CDR3 DNA: TGTGCCAGCAGACGTACAGGGTCAGATACGCAGTATTTT
CDR3 protein: CASRRTGSDTQYF

D gene: NA
clone size: NA
J gene: TRBJ1-2
V gene: TRBV20-1
CDR3 DNA: TGCAGTGGGGGGGAAGCTAACTATGGCTACACCTTC
CDR3 protein: CSGGEANYGYTF